The clone carrying this T cell receptor (beta chain) was seen once. Its antigen is still unknown. The sample belongs to a study of blood T cells in healthy people across ages. Germline trimming cut 7 bases from V and 5 bases from J; bases unmatched to any gene: 4. The CDR3 contains 14 residues. Notes on the study in general: Estimates of total diversity, which came from one million sequenced T cells, were considered to be underestimates. It was the long-lived donors that had more naive CD4+ cells and higher diversity than aged donors.

Alongside a J-beta primer mix, a sample-barcoded 5' primer served in a second PCR lasting about 7 to 12 cycles. Sequencing recovered at least 3 million CDR3-containing paired-end reads from each sample. TCRdb recomputed calls from the 5' RACE reads with MiXCR, one row per CDR3 protein. The repertoire holds 1.5 million to 1.8 million distinct CDR3 sequences, with about 45% as singletons. The rearrangement uses TRBV12-3 or TRBV12-4 and TRBJ2-3; the match to TRBD2 covers 12 bases. This receptor was identified in a woman between 18 and 30 years old in good health. Sequencing was carried out using blood. Here the CDR3 DNA reads TGTGCCAGCAAGACTAGCGGGAGTAGAGATACGCAGTATTTT. Translated: CASKTSGSRDTQYF.